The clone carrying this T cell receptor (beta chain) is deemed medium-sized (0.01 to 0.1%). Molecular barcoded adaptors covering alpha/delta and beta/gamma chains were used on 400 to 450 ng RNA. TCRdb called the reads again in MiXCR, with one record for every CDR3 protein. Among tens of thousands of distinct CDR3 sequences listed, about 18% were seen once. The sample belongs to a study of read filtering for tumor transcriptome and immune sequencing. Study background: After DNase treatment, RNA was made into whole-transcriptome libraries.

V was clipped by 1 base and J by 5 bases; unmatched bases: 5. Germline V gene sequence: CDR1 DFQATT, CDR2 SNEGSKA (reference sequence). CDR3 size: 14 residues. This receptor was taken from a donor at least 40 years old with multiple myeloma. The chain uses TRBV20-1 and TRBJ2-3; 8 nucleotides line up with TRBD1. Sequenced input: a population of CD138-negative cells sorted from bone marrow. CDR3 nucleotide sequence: TGCAGTGCTAGAGGCGGACAGGGAGAAGATACGCAGTATTTT. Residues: CSARGGQGEDTQYF.